Listed below are T cell receptor beta chains from one sample, sequenced in a study of blood T cell repertoires in COVID-19. Using immunoSEQ multiplex PCR, the repertoire was profiled, and TCRdb retains in-frame clones only, with some absent. The table records about 300,000 clones, roughly 88% of them present only once. The source material was PBMCs or T cells enriched from blood (not recorded which). Every receptor here comes from a young man who had recovered from COVID-19. The CDR3 runs from the conserved cysteine through the conserved F or W. Fields, in order: CDR3 DNA, CDR3 protein, clone size, CDR3 length, J gene, V gene, D gene. A D gene is named only where the DNA matches it firmly. Clone size is shown for a subset of rows, as once, few, many or a class of expanded clone.

TGTGCCAGCAGCGTCCTAGCGGGGAATACAGATACGCAGTATTTT CASSVLAGNTDTQYF NA 15 TRBJ2-3 TRBV9 TRBD2
TGTGCCAGCAGATTTCCAGGGGGTGCCTATGGCTACACCTTC CASRFPGGAYGYTF NA 14 TRBJ1-2 TRBV6-5 TRBD1
TGTGCCAGCAGCGCAAGCGGGGGATACACCGGGGAGCTGTTTTTT CASSASGGYTGELFF NA 15 TRBJ2-2 TRBV7-8 TRBD2
TGTGCCAGCAGCCTTACCAAAAGGACTAGCGGGGGAACCGGGGAGCTGTTTTTT CASSLTKRTSGGTGELFF NA 18 TRBJ2-2 TRBV5-6 TRBD2
TGTGCCAGCAGCTTGTTAAGGGGGGGCCGTGTCTATGGCTACACCTTC CASSLLRGGRVYGYTF NA 16 TRBJ1-2 TRBV5-5 NA
TGTGCCAGCAGCTTAAAGACAGGGAGAGTGAACACTGAAGCTTTCTTT CASSLKTGRVNTEAFF few 16 TRBJ1-1 TRBV7-3 TRBD1
TGCAGCGTTGAGAAACTACAGGAGCCGTCTGGAAACACCATATATTTT CSVEKLQEPSGNTIYF NA 16 TRBJ1-3 TRBV29-1 NA
TGTGCCAGTAGTAGGTGGGACAGCTACGAGCAGTACTTC CASSRWDSYEQYF NA 13 TRBJ2-7 TRBV19 TRBD1
TGTGCCAGCAGTTACGGTCCAGATACGCAGTATTTT CASSYGPDTQYF once 12 TRBJ2-3 TRBV12-3/TRBV12-4 NA
TGCGCCAGCAGCTTGTCTCTCTCTGGAAACACCATATATTTT CASSLSLSGNTIYF NA 14 TRBJ1-3 TRBV5-1 NA
TGTGCCAGCAGCTTAGATACGGGGGGTGCAGATACGCAGTATTTT CASSLDTGGADTQYF NA 15 TRBJ2-3 TRBV11-3 TRBD2
TGTGCCACCAGCAGAGATTTTCGTAGGGAGCTGTTTTTT CATSRDFRRELFF NA 13 TRBJ2-2 TRBV15 NA
TGTGCCAGCAGTGACTTGGACAGGAGCGCCTACGAGCAGTACTTC CASSDLDRSAYEQYF NA 15 TRBJ2-7 TRBV2 TRBD1
TGTGCCAGCAGCCAACACGGGCAGGGGGTCGGGCAGTACTTC CASSQHGQGVGQYF NA 14 TRBJ2-7 TRBV3-1/TRBV3-2 TRBD1
TGTGCCAGCAGTGCAGAGGGACAGGGAACTGGCTACACCTTC CASSAEGQGTGYTF NA 14 TRBJ1-2 TRBV2 TRBD1
TGTGCCAGCATTAAACTAGTGGGGAGTTACGAGCAGTACTTC CASIKLVGSYEQYF NA 14 TRBJ2-7 TRBV6-5 NA
TGTGCCAGCAGCTTTTCCGGGACTAGCTTTTACAATGAGCAGTTCTTC CASSFSGTSFYNEQFF NA 16 TRBJ2-1 TRBV5-5 TRBD2
TGTGCCAGAAGCTTGGCCCGAGACAGGGTGGCTGAAGCTTTCTTT CARSLARDRVAEAFF once 15 TRBJ1-1 TRBV5-3 TRBD1
TGTGCCAGCAGTATTACACAGGGGAATCAGCCCCAGCATTTT CASSITQGNQPQHF NA 14 TRBJ1-5 TRBV27 TRBD1
TGTGCCAGCAGGAACACCGGGACAGGGAAACTCTACACCTTC CASRNTGTGKLYTF NA 14 TRBJ1-2 TRBV5-6 TRBD1
TGTGCCAGCTCACTAGCGGGGGGTCCAGATACGCAGTATTTT CASSLAGGPDTQYF NA 14 TRBJ2-3 TRBV27 TRBD2
TGTGCCAGCTCACCACCCCACAGGGTGAAAACTGAAGCTTTCTTT CASSPPHRVKTEAFF NA 15 TRBJ1-1 TRBV18 NA
TGTGCCAGCAGCCGGTTACTTCTCAGCGATTCCTACGAGCAGTACTTC CASSRLLLSDSYEQYF once 16 TRBJ2-7 TRBV5-4 NA
TGTGCCAGCAGAATTTCAGGAATCGCGAACACCGGGGAGCTGTTTTTT CASRISGIANTGELFF NA 16 TRBJ2-2 TRBV7-2 NA
TGTGCCATCAGTGAGTCGTTGGCCGATGATGGCTACACCTTC CAISESLADDGYTF NA 14 TRBJ1-2 TRBV10-3 NA
TGTGCTAGTGGTTTGTACGGGGGGGGGCGTATCGATCAGCCCCAGCATTTT CASGLYGGGRIDQPQHF NA 17 TRBJ1-5 TRBV12-5 NA
TGCAGTGCGGAGCGGGAGGGGACCCAGTACTTC CSAEREGTQYF NA 11 TRBJ2-5 TRBV20-1 TRBD2
TGTGCCAGCAGTGCCGGGACAGAGGTTCGGGAGCAGTACTTC CASSAGTEVREQYF few 14 TRBJ2-7 TRBV25-1 TRBD1
TGTGCCAGCACAGGGGACTCTGGAAACACCATATATTTT CASTGDSGNTIYF NA 13 TRBJ1-3 TRBV11-3 NA
TGTGCCAGCACCCGGGTGGGTGCGGAGACCCAGTACTTC CASTRVGAETQYF once 13 TRBJ2-5 TRBV7-9 NA
TGTGCCAGCAGCTTATCGCCCCTCACGACAGGGGGCACTGAAGCTTTCTTT CASSLSPLTTGGTEAFF NA 17 TRBJ1-1 TRBV7-8 TRBD1
TGTGCCAGCAGGGAGAAGAACACTGAAGCTTTCTTT CASREKNTEAFF NA 12 TRBJ1-1 TRBV12-3/TRBV12-4 NA
TGTGCCAGCAGCTTCCGCACACAGGGTACAAAGTACTTC CASSFRTQGTKYF NA 13 TRBJ2-7 TRBV5-6 NA
TGTGCCAGCAGTTCCGCATCATCGAGGCGGGAAAAACTGTTTTTT CASSSASSRREKLFF NA 15 TRBJ1-4 TRBV6-5 NA
TGCAGTGCTAGTTTCCAGGGCAGGAATCAGCCCCAGCATTTT CSASFQGRNQPQHF NA 14 TRBJ1-5 TRBV20-1 NA
TGCAGCGTTAGTCAGGGGAACCCCTACGAGCAGTACTTC CSVSQGNPYEQYF NA 13 TRBJ2-7 TRBV29-1 NA
TGCGCCAGCAGCTTTAGCGGGTCTTCCTACAATGAGCAGTTCTTC CASSFSGSSYNEQFF NA 15 TRBJ2-1 TRBV5-1 TRBD2
TGTGCCAGCAGCTTGGCCCAGGGGAGCTCCGCTTCACCCCTCCACTTT CASSLAQGSSASPLHF NA 16 TRBJ1-6 TRBV5-4 NA
TGTGCCAGCAGCGACCGGGACAGGAACACCGGGGAGCTGTTTTTT CASSDRDRNTGELFF NA 15 TRBJ2-2 TRBV6-5 TRBD1
TGTGCCAGCAGTCTCCTCACAGATACGCAGTATTTT CASSLLTDTQYF NA 12 TRBJ2-3 TRBV12-3/TRBV12-4 NA
TGCGCCAGCAGCTTGGACAGGAGGCTGTTTTTT CASSLDRRLFF NA 11 TRBJ2-2 TRBV5-1 NA